This T cell receptor (beta chain) emerged from a study of cytomegalovirus exposure and HLA in healthy donors. Vbeta (60) and Jbeta (13) primers were used in the PCR. Repertoires were generated with immunoSEQ multiplex PCR, while TCRdb's copy carries only in-frame clones and drops some. Of roughly 86,000 clones listed, over 55% are singletons. As for this clone: The antigen is undetermined.

The V end was cut by 1 base, the J end by 10 bases, with 5 bases between. Germline values: CDR1 SGHVS, CDR2 FQNEAQ. The CDR3 totals 12 residues. Overall study results and limits: Analysis was performed later, and it showed HLA-associated TCR beta chains to be more clonally expanded than equally common others. V- and J-gene trimming of TCR beta was linked (in a later analysis) to a missense DCLRE1C variant. When the data were analyzed later, several of the most significant clusters appeared to be linked to common viral pathogens.

Donors showed nominal health when sampled, although they likely had unrecorded immune exposures. The chain recombines TRBV7-8 with TRBJ1-6; the D is unclear. Source material: PBMCs. This receptor was identified in a woman in her 50s in good health and CMV-seropositive. The CDR3 sequence: CASSLDSSPLHF. CDR3 coding DNA: TGTGCCAGCAGCTTAGATAGCTCACCCCTCCACTTT.